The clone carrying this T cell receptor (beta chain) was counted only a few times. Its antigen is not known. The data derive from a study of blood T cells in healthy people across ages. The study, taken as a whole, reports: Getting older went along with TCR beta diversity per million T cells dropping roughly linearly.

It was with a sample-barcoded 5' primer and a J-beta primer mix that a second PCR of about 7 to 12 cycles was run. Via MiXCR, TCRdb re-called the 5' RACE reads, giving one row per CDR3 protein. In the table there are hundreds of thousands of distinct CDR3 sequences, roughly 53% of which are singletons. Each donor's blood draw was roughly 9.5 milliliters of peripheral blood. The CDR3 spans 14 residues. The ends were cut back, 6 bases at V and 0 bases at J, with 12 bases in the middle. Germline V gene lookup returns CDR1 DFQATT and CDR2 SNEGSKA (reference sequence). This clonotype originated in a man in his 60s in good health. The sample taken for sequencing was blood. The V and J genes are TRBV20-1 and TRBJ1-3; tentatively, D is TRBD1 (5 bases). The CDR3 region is CSAWDVRSGNTIYF. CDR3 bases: TGCAGTGCCTGGGACGTCCGCTCTGGAAACACCATATATTTT.